This T cell receptor (beta chain) emerged from a study of beta chain features in type 1 diabetes (dated by TCRdb to the late 2010s). With respect to the entire study: Patients and healthy donors did not differ in mean age, gender distribution, total cell number or subset yield. A total of 107,917,701 sorted cells were examined across all samples, and a strong correlation was observed between cell number per subset and RNA yield. In the study, TCRB repertoires of sorted circulating CD4+ T cell subsets from recently diagnosed type 1 diabetes patients were compared with those of matched healthy donors. Regulatory and stem cell-like memory subsets were obtained from only 8 patients and about 8 healthy donors, while naive and central memory subsets were obtained from all 30 or so donors. Study-level results and caveats: Because cDNA was sequenced instead of genomic DNA, activated cells with high expression could be over-represented, although the groups did not differ in activation or CD3 levels. Patients with type 1 diabetes made fewer insertions and deleted more nucleotides at VDJ recombination sites, implying thymic rearrangement abnormalities. Because the HLA sub-analyses included only small numbers of individuals, any influence of HLA type on TCRB rearrangement was left unresolved. PCR might favor shorter templates, but patient and control samples were amplified and corrected together, so any skew would affect both groups equally. Naive, central memory and regulatory TCRB repertoires appeared to be more similar among patients than among healthy donors. In all four CD4+ subsets, TCRB CDR3 length was moderately but significantly shorter in type 1 diabetes patients.

The germline V gene provides CDR1 SQVTM and CDR2 ANQGSEA. At the junction V is shortened by 7 bases and J by 2 bases, with 14 bases in between. The CDR3, cysteine through phenylalanine, is 13 amino acids long. Just CDR3 DNA is preserved here, 39 bases in frame from base 1. The entire amount of isolated RNA was reverse transcribed using the High Capacity cDNA Reverse Transcription Kit, so the sequenced TCRB transcripts were expressed ones. Deep immunoSEQ sequencing was performed on naive, central memory and regulatory T cell samples, with an average of around 3.5 million total reads per sample. After sorted cells were lysed in RLT buffer, RNA was extracted with DNase-treated RNeasy Micro or Mini kits, with the choice depending on cell number. Each cell subset was processed separately to prevent cross-contamination, with patient and healthy donor samples processed together. The immunoSEQ multiplex PCR was used to amplify TCRB sequences from cDNA, generating 87-bp fragments that spanned the CDR3 region. Sequencing of the amplicons was done on the Illumina HiSeq platform. The original pipeline was this. PCR bias was corrected computationally using synthetic template baselines, and reads within Hamming distance 2 were collapsed, with unmergeable singletons discarded. Reads were aligned against IMGT so that V, D and J genes, CDR3 length and insertions or deletions at six rearrangement sites could be assigned. Clonotype counts were normalized to sorted cell number within each subset before computing true diversity and Gini coefficients with the tcR R package. Repertoire sharing was quantified using the overlap coefficient calculated on TCRB nucleotide sequences. Out-of-frame TCRB sequences from naive cells were analyzed as a proxy for the pre-selection repertoire. The immuneACCESS repertoire file appears here via TCRdb, limited to in-frame rearrangements. These files lack a portion of the clones; in checked studies, under half of the deficit traces to unresolved V genes, and the cause of the others is not known. V, J and clone size reflect that table, while D and trimming were determined from the DNA. This sample holds 350,000 to 450,000 clones; approximately 15% were observed only once. Clones ranked in the top ten supply approximately 0.02% of the sample.

A single peripheral blood draw of about 116 mL on average was collected from each donor into heparinised tubes. Naive, central memory, regulatory and stem cell-like memory CD4+ T cells were sorted on a BD FACSAria II using a panel including CD45RO, CCR7, CD25, CD127, CD95 and CD27. All sorted populations exceeded 95% purity. PBMCs were isolated right away by Lymphoprep density gradient centrifugation and were stained directly, without culture. Samples were stained and sorted in pairs, with one healthy donor and one patient per experiment, so that batch effects were minimized. For this clone: Its antigen is still unknown. One base away there is no much larger clone; base qualities are not given.

Sequences were obtained from naive CD4+ T cells from blood. The sample's cell subset or site, from its label and the paper: true naive CD4+ T cells. The source of this sequence is a woman between 18 and 29 years old in good health. Recombination linked TRBV29-1 to TRBJ1-1; the D gene identity is not certain. Read as DNA, the sequence is TGCAGCGCTGGGTGGCCAGGAAACACTGAAGCTTTCTTT. Its product reads: CSAGWPGNTEAFF.